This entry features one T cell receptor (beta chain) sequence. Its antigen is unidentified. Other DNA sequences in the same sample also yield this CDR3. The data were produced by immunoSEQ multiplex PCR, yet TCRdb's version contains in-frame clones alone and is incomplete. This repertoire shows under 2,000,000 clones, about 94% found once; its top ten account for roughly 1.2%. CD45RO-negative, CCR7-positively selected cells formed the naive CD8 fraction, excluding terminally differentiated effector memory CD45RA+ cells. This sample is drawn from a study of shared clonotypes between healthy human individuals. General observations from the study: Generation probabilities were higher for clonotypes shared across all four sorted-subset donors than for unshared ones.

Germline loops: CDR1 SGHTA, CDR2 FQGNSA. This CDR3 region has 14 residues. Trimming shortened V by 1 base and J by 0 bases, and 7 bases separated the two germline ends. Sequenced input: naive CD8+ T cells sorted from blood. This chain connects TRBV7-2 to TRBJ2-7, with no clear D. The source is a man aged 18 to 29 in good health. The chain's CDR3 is CASSLVGNSYEQYF. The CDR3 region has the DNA TGTGCCAGCAGCTTAGTTGGGAACTCCTACGAGCAGTACTTC.